This entry lists 3 T cell receptor beta chains sequenced from one sample in a study of blood T cell repertoires in COVID-19. TCRdb keeps only in-frame clones here, not all; method: immunoSEQ multiplex PCR. The sample records 90,000 to 150,000 clones, less than 90% being singletons. Sequences were obtained from peripheral blood. These receptors came from a man older than 75 with acute or convalescent COVID-19.

The count of this clone is one. The V call is TRBV18, the J call TRBJ2-7, with D possibly TRBD1 on 5 matching bases. The CDR3 loop spans 14 amino acids. The germline gives CDR1 KGHSH, CDR2 LQKENI. Trimming pared 5 bases from V and 2 bases from J, leaving 13 bases between. In DNA, the CDR3 is TGTGCCAGCTCAGCAGACAGCTCCCCCTACGAGCAGTACTTC. This encodes CASSADSSPYEQYF.

This chain joins TRBV5-1 and TRBJ1-4; TRBD1 aligns across 9 bases. The V and J ends lost 4 bases and 7 bases, in that order; junction bases with no gene match: 14. The CDR3 length is 17 residues. Per the germline V gene, CDR1 is SGHRS and CDR2 is YFSETQ. Here the CDR3 reads CASSRLTGGKTGEKLFF. CDR3 nucleotide sequence: TGCGCCAGCAGCAGATTGACAGGGGGAAAGACGGGTGAAAAACTGTTTTTT. The full variable domain, in which reference TRBV5-1 and TRBJ1-4 provide the parts outside the CDR3, is KAGVTQTPRYLIKTRGQQVTLSCSPISGHRSVSWYQQTPGQGLQFLFEYFSETQRNKGNFPGRFSGRQFSNSRSEMNVSTLELGDSALYLCASSRLTGGKTGEKLFFGSGTQLSVL.

This rearrangement joins TRBV7-2 to TRBJ1-5; maybe TRBD1 (6 bases). Germline V gene sequence: CDR1 SGHTA, CDR2 FQGNSA. This CDR3 has 15 amino acids. The V and J ends lost 5 bases and 2 bases respectively, with 13 bases between them. In nucleotides, the CDR3 is TGTGCCAGCAGCCTAGACAGGCTCGGCAATCAGCCCCAGCATTTT. It translates to CASSLDRLGNQPQHF. The full variable domain, completed using reference TRBV7-2 and TRBJ1-5, is GAGVSQSPSNKVTEKGKDVELRCDPISGHTALYWYRQSLGQGLEFLIYFQGNSAPDKSGLPSDRFSAERTGGSVSTLTIQRTQQEDSAVYLCASSLDRLGNQPQHFGDGTRLSIL.